Reported below is one T cell receptor (beta chain). This clone's antigen is unknown. No clone much larger than this one lies a single base away; base qualities are absent. CDR3 length: 13 amino acids, cysteine to phenylalanine. Only the CDR3 portion is preserved as DNA: 39 bases, with reading frame beginning at the first base. Based on the germline V gene (reference sequence), the CDR1 and CDR2 sequences are MNHEY and SMNVEV. A distance of 3 bases separates the germline ends of V and J, which lose 3 bases and 0 bases respectively. According to the study, the label for this sample's treatment or condition signals: roughly ten-day PBMC culture with coronavirus spike peptide pools or control peptides (ViraFEST assay). CD4+ T cells from unexposed donors were collected before the COVID-19 pandemic (2011-2018). The ViraFEST assay was used in the study, in which antigen-specific T cells were expanded with peptide pools and expanded clonotypes were subsequently identified by TCR sequencing. Each well held two million PBMCs cultured with 9 to 10 ug/ml peptide pools in IMDM containing roughly 5% human AB serum and 7.5 to 10 IU/ml IL-2. Half of the culture medium was replaced with fresh IL-2-containing medium on days 3 and 7. After less than 12 days of culture, CD4+ T cells were isolated by negative selection using the EasySep CD4+ T cell isolation kit. As cell numbers permitted, CD4+ T cells from unexposed donors were tested for reactivity to SARS-CoV-2 S and N and to four common cold coronavirus spike pools. Ficoll-Paque Plus gradient centrifugation was used to isolate PBMCs from whole blood, and the isolated PBMCs were then either used fresh or cryopreserved at -140C. Each culture condition was generally run in triplicate wells. Leukapheresis product for the unexposed donors was bought commercially.

The data are from a study of vaccination and CD4 T cells after COVID-19 (dated 2022 in TCRdb). Looking at the study overall: The convalescent cohort included six males and four females, with two Hispanic individuals, seven Caucasians, two Asians and one multiracial person. Participants got two doses of the Pfizer-BioNTech BNT162b2 vaccine (n=8) or two doses of the Moderna mRNA-1273 vaccine (n=2). Post-COVID blood samples were collected from convalescent patients a median of roughly 100 days after diagnosis, with a range of roughly 30 to 161 days. Post-vaccine blood samples were obtained a median of about 77 days after the second vaccine dose, with a range of about 14 to 250 days. Overlapping spike peptide pools from SARS-CoV-2 and from the common cold coronaviruses HCoV-NL63, HCoV-OC43 and HCoV-229E were used as culture stimuli. Control cultures used a CEFX viral epitope pool as positive control, an HIV-1 Nef peptide pool as negative control, or no peptide. In over 8 COVID-19 convalescent patients and a few infection-naive healthy vaccine recipients, the spike-specific CD4+ TCR repertoire before mRNA vaccination was compared with the repertoire after mRNA vaccination. An earlier paper using these donors assessed, at the TCR clonotype level, memory CD4+ T cell crossreactivity between SARS-CoV-2 and common cold coronavirus spike proteins. Findings and caveats that apply to the study as a whole: In convalescent patients, a median around 90% of post-vaccine SARS-CoV-2-reactive clones were detected only after vaccination, suggesting vaccine-specific priming. Only a relatively small number of convalescent patients were included in the study, and early timepoints following natural infection were not analyzed. In convalescent patients, nearly all vaccine-specific clones (304 of 307) were found to be mono-reactive for SARS-CoV-2 spike rather than cross-reactive with common cold coronaviruses. An increase in the median number of SARS-CoV-2-reactive clonotypes from approximately 20 after infection to some 40 after vaccination was observed, but the change was not found to be significant.

The library was produced with PCR. TCR sequencing of DNA from cultured CD4+ T cells used the Oncomine TCR Beta short-read assay at the Johns Hopkins FTIC core. The QIAamp micro DNA kit was used to extract genomic DNA from the cultured CD4+ T cells. Oncomine TCR Beta libraries from cultured CD4+ T cells were pooled using unique dual indexes and sequenced on an Illumina iSeq 100. The authors' analysis ran thus. Non-productive sequences were removed, and CDR3s that did not start with C, did not end with F or W, or were shorter than 7 amino acids were discarded. The MANAFEST web application identified antigen-specific clonotypes by comparing peptide-stimulated wells against reference wells and other culture wells. An FDR below 0.05, an odds ratio above 5, and a productive frequency above 0.1% in at least two of three replicate wells were required for clones to be considered positive. A clonotype was classed as cross-reactive if the clonotype showed significant expansion both in SARS-CoV-2 spike wells and in at least one common cold coronavirus spike condition. Similarity between CDR3 sequences was evaluated in R version 3.6.1 using Levenshtein distances (stringdist) and unrooted phylogenetic trees (ape). The public reads were quality trimmed at Q25 with fastp and then assembled into clones with MiXCR by TCRdb, keeping productive beta chains. Every distinct CDR3 protein forms one entry, paired with its most common genes and DNA. The V and J calls and clone size are TCRdb's, not the authors'. The sample includes some 7,000 distinct CDR3 sequences, with 30% to 45% observed a single time. About 22% of the sample is held by the ten biggest clonotypes.

Material for sequencing was CD4+ T cells from blood, cultured in vitro. The chain is encoded by TRBV27 joined to TRBJ1-5; the D gene is not confidently resolved. The sequence was collected from a human donor in good health. The DNA sequence is TGTGCCAGCAGTTTCTATAGCAATCAGCCCCAGCATTTT. Its protein product is CASSFYSNQPQHF.